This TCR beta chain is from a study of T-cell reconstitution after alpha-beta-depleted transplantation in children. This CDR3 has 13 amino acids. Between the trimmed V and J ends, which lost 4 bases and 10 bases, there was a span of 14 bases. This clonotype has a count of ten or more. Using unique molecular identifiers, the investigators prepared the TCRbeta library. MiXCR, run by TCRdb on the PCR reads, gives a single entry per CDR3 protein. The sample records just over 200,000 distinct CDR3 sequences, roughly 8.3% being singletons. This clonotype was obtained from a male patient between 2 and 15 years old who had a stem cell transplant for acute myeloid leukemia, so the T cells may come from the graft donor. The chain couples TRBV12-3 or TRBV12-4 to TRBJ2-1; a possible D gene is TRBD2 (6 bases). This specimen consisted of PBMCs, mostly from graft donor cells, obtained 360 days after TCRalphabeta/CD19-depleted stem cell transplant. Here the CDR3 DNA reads TGTGCCAGCAGTTCTCTAGCGAGGGGCGAGCAGTTCTTC. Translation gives CASSSLARGEQFF.